This T cell receptor beta chain was profiled in a study of blood T cell repertoires in COVID-19. Study details: The samples span acute and convalescent COVID-19 from the United States, Italy and Spain. In each case, the material was cDNA or gDNA derived from T cells, B-cell-depleted T cells, or PBMCs.

Germline assignment: CDR1 MNHNY and CDR2 SVGAGI (reference sequence). V shed 6 bases and J shed 3 bases, with 5 bases lying between them. The length of the CDR3 is 12 residues. The authors' processing: By means of reference gene primer amplification, nucleated cell counts were estimated. The assay was immunoSEQ multiplex PCR, and TCRdb's table has in-frame clones only and misses some. D and trimming come from the DNA, and the V and J calls and clone size come from that table. The table records fewer than 300,000 clones, 70% to 90% of them present only once. The sequencing input was peripheral blood. V and J are TRBV6-6 and TRBJ2-2, with D possibly TRBD1 on 5 matching bases. This sequence was found in a woman between 65 and 79 years old with active or convalescent COVID-19. The CDR3 reads CASRQDTGELFF. CDR3 DNA sequence: TGTGCCAGCAGACAGGACACCGGGGAGCTGTTTTTT.